These 27 T cell receptor beta chains originate from one sample sequenced in a study of lymphopenia after photon versus proton radiotherapy. Some clones are missing from TCRdb's copy, which holds only in-frame ones; the method was immunoSEQ multiplex PCR. The sample consists of roughly 41,000 clones, about 85% of them appearing once. The sequencing used peripheral blood, collected from a patient treated with photon-based radiotherapy. Source of these receptors: a man aged 45-60 years with gastric cancer.

The V and J genes are TRBV30 and TRBJ2-2, with D unclear. The CDR3 covers 14 residues. The V end was cut by 3 bases, the J end by 0 bases, with 8 bases between. Germline CDR1 is GTSNPN and CDR2 is SVGIG (reference sequence). CDR3 sequence reads: CAWRSGPNTGELFF. CDR3 bases: TGTGCCTGGAGATCCGGACCGAACACCGGGGAGCTGTTTTTT.

This clone was counted between two and nine times. This chain joins TRBV2 and TRBJ2-7; D may correspond to TRBD1 or TRBD2 (5 bases each). This CDR3 has 16 residues. CDR1 SNHLY and CDR2 FYNNEI come from the germline V gene. The V end was cut by 0 bases, the J end by 0 bases, with 12 bases between. DNA of the CDR3: TGTGCCAGCAGTGAAGCCGAGGGGTTCCTCTCCTACGAGCAGTACTTC. It translates to CASSEAEGFLSYEQYF.

The rearrangement joins TRBV14 to TRBJ2-7; 7 bases are a match to TRBD1. CDR1 and CDR2 from the germline V gene are SGHDN and FVKESK. The CDR3 consists of 17 residues. Trimming removed 0 bases from V and 7 bases from J; junction bases left unmatched: 15. Here the CDR3 reads CASSQDYPGQAFGEQYF. For the CDR3, the DNA is TGTGCCAGCAGCCAAGATTACCCAGGACAGGCCTTTGGTGAGCAGTACTTC.

This chain joins TRBV7-2 and TRBJ2-1; D remains ambiguous. Trimming removed 1 base from V and 2 bases from J, with 9 bases in between. The CDR3 has 15 amino acids. The V gene's germline CDR1 is SGHTA and CDR2 FQGNSA. The CDR3 loop reads CASSLDRLTYNEQFF. Written as DNA, the CDR3 is TGTGCCAGCAGCTTAGATCGATTAACCTACAATGAGCAGTTCTTC. Variable domain in full (rest from reference TRBV7-2 and TRBJ2-1): GAGVSQSPSNKVTEKGKDVELRCDPISGHTALYWYRQSLGQGLEFLIYFQGNSAPDKSGLPSDRFSAERTGGSVSTLTIQRTQQEDSAVYLCASSLDRLTYNEQFFGPGTRLTVL.

CDR3: CASSPQGGVYEQYF. The CDR3 region has the DNA TGTGCCAGCAGCCCACAGGGCGGCGTCTACGAGCAGTACTTC. V and J are TRBV7-9 and TRBJ2-7; D perhaps matches TRBD1 (6 bases). Trimming pared 5 bases from V and 3 bases from J, leaving 14 bases between. The CDR3 is made up of 14 amino acids. Germline V CDR1 and CDR2: SEHNR, FQNEAQ (reference sequence).

This chain connects TRBV30 to TRBJ2-1; D is undetermined. Germline V gives CDR1 GTSNPN, CDR2 SVGIG (reference sequence). The CDR3 loop spans 13 amino acids. V was clipped by 0 bases and J by 4 bases, with 7 bases between them. CDR3 nucleotide sequence: TGTGCCTGGAGTGTACTTCTTTACAATGAGCAGTTCTTC. This gives the protein CAWSVLLYNEQFF.

The chain combines TRBV28 with TRBJ1-1; D is ambiguous. CDR1 and CDR2 from the germline V gene are MDHEN and SYDVKM. V lost 2 bases to trimming and J lost 3 bases, with 7 bases between them. This CDR3 has 13 residues. The CDR3 region is CASSLLGDTEAFF. CDR3 coding DNA: TGTGCCAGCAGTTTACTCGGGGACACTGAAGCTTTCTTT.

This clone showed up just a few times. This sequence joins TRBV2 and TRBJ2-3; 14 nucleotides align to TRBD2. Germline-derived CDR1 and CDR2 are SNHLY and FYNNEI. J gave up 3 bases and V 6 bases, and 2 bases lay outside the gene matches. CDR3 length: 15 residues. The CDR3 loop reads CASRGLAGATDTQYF. In DNA, the CDR3 is TGTGCCAGCAGGGGACTAGCGGGAGCAACAGATACGCAGTATTTT.

Points on this clone: One end of the junction varies from germline; a read error may be responsible. The J gene is TRBJ2-1, the V gene TRBV29-1; the match to TRBD2 covers 14 bases. Germline V gives CDR1 SQVTM, CDR2 ANQGSEA. The length of the CDR3 is 11 residues. The CDR3 coding sequence is TGCAGCGGCGGGACTAGCGGGAGTCTAATCTTC. Protein sequence: CSGGTSGSLIF.

The chain is built from TRBV29-1 and TRBJ2-5, with 12 bases identical to TRBD1. V lost 6 bases, J lost 1 base, and 12 bases stayed unmatched. Germline V gene data show CDR1 as SQVTM and CDR2 as ANQGSEA. The CDR3 has 17 amino acids. The CDR3 protein is CSVLGQGARILQETQYF. The CDR3 region has the DNA TGCAGCGTCCTGGGACAGGGGGCCCGTATCCTCCAAGAGACCCAGTACTTC.

The chain employs TRBV5-1 and TRBJ2-1; 8 nucleotides agree with TRBD2. V gave up 6 bases and J gave up 0 bases; unmatched junction bases: 5. CDR3 length: 15 residues. CDR1 and CDR2 (germline): SGHRS, YFSETQ. In DNA, the CDR3 is TGCGCCAGCATGGTAAGCGGGAGCTCCTACAATGAGCAGTTCTTC. This gives the protein CASMVSGSSYNEQFF.

The V gene is TRBV4-1, the J gene TRBJ1-1; no reliable D call. CDR1 and CDR2 from the germline V gene are MGHRA and YSYEKL. The CDR3 has 14 residues. V dropped 4 bases and J dropped 4 bases, with 13 bases sitting between them. The CDR3 DNA sequence: TGCGCCAGCAGCCCGATAGCGGACGGCACTGAAGCTTTCTTT. Translating it yields CASSPIADGTEAFF.

The rearrangement uses TRBV9 and TRBJ1-5; D is unresolved. Germline-derived CDR1 and CDR2 are SGDLS and YYNGEE. V was trimmed by 3 bases and J by 2 bases, leaving 9 bases between them. The CDR3 is 14 residues long. CDR3 bases: TGTGCCAGCAGCGCCCGTGGCGGCAATCAGCCCCAGCATTTT. It yields the protein CASSARGGNQPQHF.

The chain recombines TRBV6-6 with TRBJ1-3, with D possibly being TRBD1 (5 bases). CDR1 and CDR2 from the germline V gene are MNHNY and SVGAGI (reference sequence). Trimming cost V 8 bases and J 4 bases, with 18 bases left between them. There are 15 residues in the CDR3. The CDR3 nucleotides are TGTGCCAGCCGGACACACTCTAGGACGGGAAACACCATATATTTT. It is translated as CASRTHSRTGNTIYF.

The chain employs TRBV5-6 and TRBJ2-1; perhaps TRBD2 as D (5 bases). The germline V gene has CDR1 SGHDT and CDR2 YYEEEE. Trimming shortened V by 0 bases and J by 0 bases, and 7 bases separated the two germline ends. The CDR3 totals 15 residues. CDR3 sequence: CASSLGAGSYNEQFF. For the CDR3, the DNA is TGTGCCAGCAGCTTGGGGGCGGGCTCCTACAATGAGCAGTTCTTC.

The chain uses TRBV11-2 and TRBJ2-2; either TRBD1 or TRBD2 may fit D (5 bases each). V was trimmed by 3 bases and J by 6 bases, leaving 14 bases between them. CDR3 size: 15 residues. The V gene's germline CDR1 is SGHAT and CDR2 FQNNGV. CDR3: CASSLGTLGPGELFF. CDR3 in DNA: TGTGCCAGCAGCTTGGGGACCCTTGGCCCCGGGGAGCTGTTTTTT.

This clone was detected only once. This chain connects TRBV29-1 to TRBJ1-1; 8 bases are a match to TRBD1. Trimming at V came to 3 bases and at J to 10 bases, leaving 4 bases not matched to a gene. Germline CDR1 SQVTM, CDR2 ANQGSEA. There are 11 residues in the CDR3. The CDR3 nucleotides read TGCAGCGTTGATATAGGACAGGGAGCTTTCTTT. Translated: CSVDIGQGAFF.

The chain employs TRBV5-1 and TRBJ2-7, with no clear D. Germline V gives CDR1 SGHRS, CDR2 YFSETQ. This CDR3 region has 12 residues. V gave up 4 bases and J gave up 4 bases, with 9 bases separating them. The chain's CDR3 is CASSPAAYEQYF. CDR3 nucleotides: TGCGCCAGCAGCCCAGCTGCGTACGAGCAGTACTTC.

The gene calls are TRBV5-1 and TRBJ1-1, with D perhaps matching TRBD1 (5 bases). The CDR3 has 14 residues. Between the trimmed V and J ends, which lost 4 bases and 1 base, there was a span of 11 bases. Germline CDR1 SGHRS, CDR2 YFSETQ. This CDR3 reads CASSAQGGNTEAFF. In nucleotides, the CDR3 is TGCGCCAGCAGCGCCCAGGGAGGGAACACTGAAGCTTTCTTT. Based on the CDR3 plus reference TRBV5-1 and TRBJ1-1, the full variable domain is KAGVTQTPRYLIKTRGQQVTLSCSPISGHRSVSWYQQTPGQGLQFLFEYFSETQRNKGNFPGRFSGRQFSNSRSEMNVSTLELGDSALYLCASSAQGGNTEAFFGQGTRLTVV.

J is TRBJ1-5 and V is TRBV19, with D tentatively TRBD1 (6 bases). This CDR3 has 16 residues. From germline, CDR1 is LNHDA and CDR2 SQIVND (reference sequence). V lost 0 bases, J lost 3 bases, and 12 bases lay in between. In nucleotides, the CDR3 is TGTGCCAGTAGTATAGACTGGGCGGGGGCCAATCAGCCCCAGCATTTT. Protein sequence: CASSIDWAGANQPQHF.

The J gene is TRBJ2-7, the V gene TRBV10-2; TRBD1 matches 7 bases. V lost 10 bases to trimming and J lost 4 bases; unmatched junction nucleotides: 10. Germline CDR1 reads WSHSY; CDR2 reads SAAADI. CDR3 length equals 13 residues. The CDR3 DNA sequence: TGCGCCACAGGGAAAGGGGGCAGGTACGAGCAGTACTTC. It encodes CATGKGGRYEQYF.

With regard to this clone: Other nucleotide sequences from this sample produce the same CDR3. The chain links TRBV11-2 to TRBJ2-1, with 8 bases matching TRBD1. With V trimmed by 4 bases and J by 4 bases, 6 bases remained unmatched. This CDR3 has 15 amino acids. Germline V gene data show CDR1 as SGHAT and CDR2 as FQNNGV. The CDR3 spells CASSSSGTGYNEQFF. CDR3 DNA: TGTGCCAGCAGCTCCTCCGGGACAGGATACAATGAGCAGTTCTTC.

This clone showed up just a few times. This rearrangement joins TRBV27 to TRBJ2-1; TRBD2 agrees at 9 bases. CDR1 and CDR2 from the germline V gene are MNHEY and SMNVEV (reference sequence). The CDR3 runs 17 residues. J was trimmed by 9 bases and V by 5 bases; bases with no gene match: 17. CDR3 sequence: CASSPDTRGAGGIEQFF. In DNA form, the CDR3 reads TGTGCCAGCAGTCCTGACACCCGTGGGGCGGGAGGGATTGAGCAGTTCTTC.

The chain employs TRBV2 and TRBJ2-2; D ambiguous. Germline CDR1 reads SNHLY; CDR2 reads FYNNEI. Trimming cost V 6 bases and J 7 bases, with 12 bases left between them. This CDR3 comprises 13 residues. The CDR3 reads CASSQSPLGELFF. DNA of the CDR3: TGTGCCAGCAGCCAATCCCCCCTCGGGGAGCTGTTTTTT.

This clone has just one count. The CDR3: CASSLNYEQYF. In DNA form, the CDR3 reads TGTGCCAGCAGCTTAAACTACGAGCAGTACTTC. V is TRBV7-9 and J is TRBJ2-7; D not resolved. Trimming shortened V by 2 bases and J by 3 bases, and 2 bases separated the two germline ends. CDR1 is SEHNR, CDR2 FQNEAQ, per germline (reference sequence). CDR3 length: 11 residues.

The V gene is TRBV28, the J gene TRBJ2-6; D is perhaps TRBD2 (5 bases). The V gene lost 3 bases and the J gene lost 0 bases, with 6 bases spanning the gap. This CDR3 contains 15 residues. Germline V gene data show CDR1 as MDHEN and CDR2 as SYDVKM. The DNA of the CDR3 is TGTGCCAGCAGTTTCCGGGGCTCTGGGGCCAACGTCCTGACTTTC. It is translated as CASSFRGSGANVLTF.

The chain joins TRBV6-5 to TRBJ2-2; tentative D call: TRBD2 (6 bases). The CDR3 is 15 amino acids. Germline V lookup: CDR1 MNHEY, CDR2 SVGAGI. V lost 6 bases and J lost 2, with 13 bases in between. In DNA form, the CDR3 reads TGTGCCAGCAGGTCCGGGACTTTCAACACCGGGGAGCTGTTTTTT. It encodes CASRSGTFNTGELFF.